Listed here are 14 T cell receptor beta chains from one sample, sequenced in a study of technical replicates of blood from a few donors (dated by TCRdb to the late 2010s). Library generation was performed with the immunoSEQ multiplex PCR assay. TCRdb limited this immuneACCESS table to in-frame rearrangements with V and J called. A share of clones is missing; checked studies link under half to unresolved V genes, and the rest is unexplained. Across this sample there are 91,000 or so clones, with 95% seen only once. The leading ten clones occupy approximately 0.26% of the sample. Specimen: T cells isolated from PBMCs. The receptors originated from a human donor in good health.

The chain joins TRBV7-2 to TRBJ2-5; the match to TRBD2 covers 8 bases. The germline V gene encodes CDR1 SGHTA and CDR2 FQGNSA. The length of the CDR3 is 18 residues. V gave up 1 base and J gave up 3 bases; unmatched junction bases: 13. CDR3 bases: TGTGCCAGCAGCTTAGAGGGTAGAGACGGGGGGGCAAAAGAGACCCAGTACTTC. Translated, it gives CASSLEGRDGGAKETQYF.

This chain joins TRBV28 and TRBJ2-7; tentative D call: TRBD2 (5 bases). Germline CDR1 reads MDHEN; CDR2 reads SYDVKM. The CDR3 covers 12 residues. Trimming removed 4 bases at V and 4 bases at J, with 8 bases between. The CDR3 loop is CASSSTRYEQYF. The CDR3 DNA reads as TGTGCCAGCAGTTCTACTAGGTACGAGCAGTACTTC. The full variable domain, completed using reference TRBV28 and TRBJ2-7, is DVKVTQSSRYLVKRTGEKVFLECVQDMDHENMFWYRQDPGLGLRLIYFSYDVKMKEKGDIPEGYSVSREKKERFSLILESASTNQTSMYLCASSSTRYEQYFGPGTRLTVT.

J is TRBJ1-2 and V is TRBV27; 7 nucleotides line up with TRBD1. Germline CDR1 reads MNHEY; CDR2 reads SMNVEV (reference sequence). This CDR3 has 15 amino acids. Trimming took 2 bases from V and 1 from J; bases not matched to a gene: 4. The CDR3 region has the DNA TGTGCCAGCAGTTTAAAACAGGGGCGTAACTATGGCTACACCTTC. Translating gives CASSLKQGRNYGYTF.

This chain connects TRBV6-1 to TRBJ2-5; 9 nucleotides agree with TRBD1. V was pared by 2 bases and J by 7 bases, with 11 bases of the junction left unmatched. CDR1 MNHNS and CDR2 SASEGT come from the germline V gene. The CDR3 is 16 residues long. The CDR3 nucleotides are TGTGCCAGCAGTGAATTAGGCAACAGGGGGCTTTCGACCCAGTACTTC. It translates to CASSELGNRGLSTQYF.

The chain joins TRBV4-2 to TRBJ2-1; 14 bases map to TRBD2. V was pared by 4 bases and J by 9 bases, with 14 bases of the junction left unmatched. Looked up from germline, CDR1 is LGHNA and CDR2 is YNFKEQ. This CDR3 has 18 residues. CDR3 residues: CASSLRLAGGQKTGEQFF. Written as DNA, the CDR3 is TGTGCCAGCAGCCTGAGACTAGCGGGAGGGCAGAAGACTGGTGAGCAGTTCTTC.

J is TRBJ1-1 and V is TRBV7-3; no definite D call. This CDR3 region has 13 residues. Germline values: CDR1 SGHTA, CDR2 FQGTGA. Trimming removed 5 bases at V and 2 bases at J, with 9 bases between. Here the CDR3 DNA reads TGTGCCAGCAGCACGAACTTAAACACTGAAGCTTTCTTT. Protein product: CASSTNLNTEAFF.

The chain has TRBV11-3 and TRBJ2-2, with D possibly matching TRBD2 (6 bases). Trimming took 2 bases from V and 3 from J, leaving 13 bases between them. The germline CDR1 and CDR2 sequences are SGHNT and YENEEA. The CDR3 is 16 amino acids. The CDR3 loop reads CASSLLAGRDTGELFF. Here the CDR3 DNA reads TGTGCCAGCAGCTTATTGGCGGGGCGTGACACCGGGGAGCTGTTTTTT.

The chain carries TRBV5-4 and TRBJ2-3; 8 bases line up with TRBD2. The junction had 7 bases not matched to a gene; V was cut back by 2 bases and J by 5 bases. The CDR3 is 15 residues long. In germline, CDR1 is SGHNT, CDR2 YYREEE (reference sequence). CDR3 nucleotide sequence: TGTGCCAGCAGCTTTGGCGGGAGGTTCGTAGATACGCAGTATTTT. Protein: CASSFGGRFVDTQYF.

V and J are TRBV25-1 and TRBJ2-1, with 9 bases that match TRBD1. Losses at the gene ends were 2 bases for V and 5 bases for J; bases not matched to a gene: 10. CDR1 MGHDK and CDR2 SYGVNS come from the germline V gene. The CDR3 totals 17 residues. In DNA, the CDR3 is TGTGCCAGCAGTGAAATAGGGACAGGGTCGAGGGACAATGAGCAGTTCTTC. Its translation is CASSEIGTGSRDNEQFF.

The chain recombines TRBV11-2 with TRBJ2-7; the D is unclear. V dropped 7 bases and J dropped 2 bases, with 9 bases sitting between them. CDR1 SGHAT and CDR2 FQNNGV come from the germline V gene. The CDR3 is 12 residues long. The CDR3 nucleotides read TGTGCCAGCACCCGCGGTCCCTACGAGCAGTACTTC. Protein sequence: CASTRGPYEQYF.

The count of this clone is one. This chain connects TRBV5-6 to TRBJ2-7; 9 bases align to TRBD1. V was clipped by 5 bases and J by 0 bases; unmatched bases: 3. The CDR3 is 14 residues long. CDR1 and CDR2 from the germline V gene are SGHDT and YYEEEE. In DNA form, the CDR3 reads TGTGCCAGCAGAGGACAGGGGTTCTCCTACGAGCAGTACTTC. Amino acid sequence: CASRGQGFSYEQYF.

The rearrangement links TRBV5-1 to TRBJ2-4; 9 bases fit TRBD1. The V and J ends lost 4 bases and 5 bases, in that order; junction bases with no gene match: 4. This CDR3 is 14 amino acids long. The germline V gene encodes CDR1 SGHRS and CDR2 YFSETQ. The DNA for the CDR3 is TGCGCCAGCAGCCAACGACAGGGGGAAAACATTCAGTACTTC. Translating it yields CASSQRQGENIQYF.

The CDR3 DNA reads as TGTGCCAGCAGCTCCTCCGGGGAGCAGTACTTC. Translating it yields CASSSSGEQYF. The chain combines TRBV7-2 with TRBJ2-7; D ambiguous. The germline V and J ends were trimmed by 4 bases and 7 bases, with 8 bases remaining between them. There are 11 residues in the CDR3. Germline assignment: CDR1 SGHTA and CDR2 FQGNSA.

The chain joins TRBV15 to TRBJ1-5; possible D gene TRBD1, 5 bases. Germline assignment: CDR1 LNHNV and CDR2 YYDKDF (reference sequence). V lost 5 bases and J 5 bases, leaving 16 bases between the germline ends. There are 15 residues in the CDR3. The CDR3 sequence: CATSPRGQAYQPQHF. The DNA for the CDR3 is TGTGCCACCAGCCCCCGCGGACAAGCCTATCAGCCCCAGCATTTT.